This record covers a single T cell receptor (beta chain). This record comes from a study of preoperative IRX-2 immunotherapy in early breast cancer. Regarding treatment: preoperative locoregional IRX-2 cytokine immunotherapy. Samples came from a phase Ib trial of preoperative locoregional IRX-2 cytokine immunotherapy. Only in-frame clones appear in the TCRdb table, and some are missing; sequencing was by immunoSEQ multiplex PCR. The repertoire holds 40,000 to 45,000 clones, with about 95% as singletons. The V end was cut by 2 bases, the J end by 14 bases, with 12 bases between. The V gene's germline CDR1 is SGHTA and CDR2 FQGNSA. The CDR3 is made up of 12 amino acids.

The TCR sequence derives from a human donor with breast cancer. This specimen consisted of tumor tissue, obtained after IRX-2 immunotherapy. The chain is built from TRBV7-2 and TRBJ1-4; D remains ambiguous. CDR3 sequence reads: CASSLLGGLLFF. The CDR3 bases are TGTGCCAGCAGCTTATTAGGAGGGTTGCTGTTTTTT.